Following are 25 T cell receptor beta chains from one sample sequenced in a study of cytomegalovirus exposure and HLA in healthy donors. PCR amplification relied on 60 Vbeta primers (plus 13 Jbeta primers). Here immunoSEQ multiplex PCR was the method, and the copy in TCRdb shows in-frame clones only, minus some. The sample shows over 150,000 clones, around 80% of them seen only once. The sample taken for sequencing was PBMCs. The receptors stem from a man in his forties or fifties in good health and CMV-seronegative.

This chain links TRBV7-8 with TRBJ2-1; D is perhaps TRBD1 (5 bases). This CDR3 is 15 amino acids long. Trimming removed 1 base from V and 2 bases from J, with 9 bases in between. Per germline, CDR1 SGHVS and CDR2 FQNEAQ. The CDR3 loop is CASSLGRGAYNEQFF. Written as DNA, the CDR3 is TGTGCCAGCAGCTTAGGAAGGGGCGCCTACAATGAGCAGTTCTTC.

This clone has just a few counts. The chain recombines TRBV28 with TRBJ2-7; D ambiguous. V lost 7 bases and J lost 4, with 8 bases in between. Germline-derived CDR1 and CDR2 are MDHEN and SYDVKM. The CDR3 is 11 residues long. CDR3 in DNA: TGTGCCAGCAACAAGTGGTACGAGCAGTACTTC. Translated: CASNKWYEQYF.

V usage is TRBV2 and J usage is TRBJ2-7, with D uncertain. The CDR3 is made up of 16 amino acids. V lost 0 bases, J lost 3 bases, and 15 bases lay in between. Germline V gene data show CDR1 as SNHLY and CDR2 as FYNNEI. This CDR3 is CASSEAQSRQDYEQYF. CDR3 nucleotide sequence: TGTGCCAGCAGTGAAGCGCAAAGTCGTCAGGACTACGAGCAGTACTTC.

The chain uses TRBV4-1 and TRBJ2-3; D remains unclear. From germline, CDR1 is MGHRA and CDR2 YSYEKL. Trimming stripped 3 bases from V and 5 bases from J, with 6 bases between. The CDR3 consists of 12 residues. CDR3 sequence reads: CASSHPLDTQYF. The CDR3 nucleotides are TGCGCCAGCAGCCACCCTTTAGATACGCAGTATTTT.

J is TRBJ2-7 and V is TRBV23-1, with D possibly TRBD1 on 5 matching bases. TRBV23-1 is an open reading frame whose function is uncertain. The CDR3 contains 14 residues. Trimming shortened V by 3 bases and J by 2 bases, and 11 bases separated the two germline ends. The CDR3 nucleotides are TGCGCCAGCAGTCAGGGGCCTACCCCCTACGAGCAGTACTTC. It encodes CASSQGPTPYEQYF.

This chain joins TRBV4-3 and TRBJ1-4, with 7 positions matching TRBD1. V shed 0 bases and J 2 bases; nucleotides not matched to a gene: 6. Germline V gene sequence: CDR1 LGHNA, CDR2 YSLEER. The CDR3 covers 17 residues. CDR3 nucleotides: TGCGCCAGCAGCCAAGATGTAGGGGGCGTCACTAATGAAAAACTGTTTTTT. Translation gives CASSQDVGGVTNEKLFF.

CDR3 DNA: TGTGCCAGCAGGCCCGGGACAGGGAGGGTAAATGAGCAGTTCTTC. As protein: CASRPGTGRVNEQFF. This chain joins TRBV6-5 and TRBJ2-1; 9 bases fit TRBD1. The junction had 10 bases not matched to a gene; V was cut back by 6 bases and J by 7 bases. CDR3 size: 15 residues. The germline CDR1 and CDR2 sequences are MNHEY and SVGAGI.

The chain employs TRBV25-1 and TRBJ2-1; 11 bases match TRBD1. Germline lookup yields CDR1 MGHDK and CDR2 SYGVNS. The junction had 5 bases not matched to a gene; V was cut back by 7 bases and J by 3 bases. This CDR3 spans 15 amino acids. The CDR3, as DNA: TGTGCCAGCAAGTGGGGGACAGGGGGCTACAATGAGCAGTTCTTC. Translated: CASKWGTGGYNEQFF.

The chain recombines TRBV6-4 with TRBJ2-3; 9 bases map to TRBD2. This CDR3 region has 15 residues. Germline lookup yields CDR1 MRHNA and CDR2 SNTAGT. J lost 2 bases, V lost 6 bases, and 6 bases had no gene match. The CDR3 nucleotides read TGTGCCAGCAGCGATAGCGGGGGACTCACAGATACGCAGTATTTT. It codes for CASSDSGGLTDTQYF.

The genes are TRBV11-3 and TRBJ2-3, with 11 bases matching TRBD2. The CDR3 runs to 15 residues. CDR1 is SGHNT and CDR2 is YENEEA in the germline V gene. The trim removed 3 bases at V and 3 bases at J, leaving 2 bases unmatched. The CDR3 coding sequence is TGTGCCAGCAGCTTTAGCGGGGGGGGTACAGATACGCAGTATTTT. Residues: CASSFSGGGTDTQYF. Full variable domain (rest looked up from reference TRBV11-3 and TRBJ2-3): EAGVVQSPRYKIIEKKQPVAFWCNPISGHNTLYWYLQNLGQGPELLIRYENEEAVDDSQLPKDRFSAERLKGVDSTLKIQPAELGDSAVYLCASSFSGGGTDTQYFGPGTRLTVL.

This chain joins TRBV6-5 and TRBJ1-1; D is ambiguous. The CDR3 sequence is 15 residues long. CDR1 and CDR2 (germline): MNHEY, SVGAGI. The V and J ends lost 5 bases and 0 bases respectively, with 13 bases between them. The CDR3 sequence is CASSRLGGVNTEAFF. The CDR3 nucleotides are TGTGCCAGCAGTAGGCTGGGCGGGGTGAACACTGAAGCTTTCTTT.

CDR3 protein: CASSFKGGTEAFF. The CDR3 region has the DNA TGCGCCAGCAGCTTCAAAGGAGGGACTGAAGCTTTCTTT. The chain joins TRBV4-3 to TRBJ1-1; D is unresolved. The germline gives CDR1 LGHNA, CDR2 YSLEER. V lost 5 bases and J lost 5, with 12 bases in between. This CDR3 is 13 amino acids long.

This clone was detected a few times. The J gene is TRBJ2-3, the V gene TRBV7-2, with D perhaps matching TRBD1 (5 bases). CDR1 and CDR2 (germline): SGHTA, FQGNSA. Trimming pared 5 bases from V and 2 bases from J, leaving 11 bases between. CDR3 length equals 14 residues. The DNA for the CDR3 is TGTGCCAGCAGCGCAGACAGAACCACAGATACGCAGTATTTT. Protein: CASSADRTTDTQYF.

V is TRBV7-2 and J is TRBJ1-3, with TRBD1 as a possible D gene (6 bases). The V gene lost 3 bases and the J gene lost 4 bases, with 7 bases spanning the gap. This CDR3 region has 13 residues. Germline values: CDR1 SGHTA, CDR2 FQGNSA. The CDR3 sequence is CASSFDRGNTIYF. The CDR3 DNA reads as TGTGCCAGCAGCTTTGACAGGGGAAACACCATATATTTT.

The rearrangement links TRBV6-5 to TRBJ2-5, with 8 bases that match TRBD2. V dropped 6 bases and J dropped 5; count of bases not matched to a gene: 8. This CDR3 comprises 14 residues. Per germline, CDR1 MNHEY and CDR2 SVGAGI. The CDR3 bases are TGTGCCAGCAGGTTCTCGGGAGGGGCTGAGACCCAGTACTTC. The encoded protein is CASRFSGGAETQYF.

The V and J genes are TRBV29-1 and TRBJ2-1; 8 nucleotides align to TRBD2. The CDR3 consists of 16 residues. The germline CDR1 and CDR2 sequences are SQVTM and ANQGSEA. The V gene end was trimmed by 6 bases and the J gene end by 4 bases; junction bases not matched to a gene: 14. Written as DNA, the CDR3 is TGCAGCGTGAAAGCACAGGGTCGGGAGGGGTACAATGAGCAGTTCTTC. This sequence encodes CSVKAQGREGYNEQFF.

V is TRBV4-1 and J is TRBJ2-3, with 16 bases aligning to TRBD2. This CDR3 spans 19 amino acids. The junction had 8 bases not matched to a gene; V was cut back by 0 bases and J by 5 bases. CDR1 and CDR2 (germline): MGHRA, YSYEKL. CDR3: CASSQDPGTSGGAGDTQYF. The CDR3 DNA reads TGCGCCAGCAGCCAAGACCCCGGGACTAGCGGGGGGGCGGGAGATACGCAGTATTTT.

The chain couples TRBV19 to TRBJ1-5, with TRBD1 as a possible D gene (6 bases). Per the germline V gene, CDR1 is LNHDA and CDR2 is SQIVND (reference sequence). With 2 bases removed from V and 6 bases from J, the gap between germline ends came to 14 bases. The CDR3 sequence is 15 residues long. The CDR3 DNA reads TGTGCCAGTAGTATACGGGACAAGGTGGGTCAGCCCCAGCATTTT. This encodes CASSIRDKVGQPQHF.

The chain recombines TRBV6-5 with TRBJ2-2; a weak D match, TRBD1 (6 bases). CDR3 size: 11 residues. Deletions cut 5 bases from V and 9 bases from J, with 7 bases between. The germline CDR1 and CDR2 sequences are MNHEY and SVGAGI. The CDR3 nucleotides read TGTGCCAGCAGTCAGGGGCGGGAGCTGTTTTTT. As protein: CASSQGRELFF.

The V call is TRBV2, the J call TRBJ2-6; no clear D. V dropped 5 bases and J dropped 5 bases, with 4 bases sitting between them. CDR1 and CDR2 from the germline V gene are SNHLY and FYNNEI. This CDR3 region has 12 residues. This CDR3 reads CASSSRANVLTF. DNA of the CDR3: TGTGCCAGCAGTTCCAGGGCCAACGTCCTGACTTTC.

This clone has just one count. V and J are TRBV5-1 and TRBJ1-2, with 9 positions matching TRBD1. There are 16 residues in the CDR3. J lost 3 bases, V lost 2 bases, and 8 bases had no gene match. From germline, CDR1 is SGHRS and CDR2 YFSETQ. The DNA of the CDR3 is TGCGCCAGCAGCTTAAGTCCGGGACAGGGCGACTATGGCTACACCTTC. This encodes CASSLSPGQGDYGYTF.

This chain uses TRBV2 with TRBJ2-2; a weak D match, TRBD1 (5 bases). Trimming cost V 5 bases and J 6 bases, with 10 bases left between them. Per the germline V gene, CDR1 is SNHLY and CDR2 is FYNNEI. This CDR3 region has 13 residues. This CDR3 reads CASSQTVPGELFF. DNA for the CDR3: TGTGCCAGCAGTCAGACAGTCCCCGGGGAGCTGTTTTTT. Together with reference TRBV2 and TRBJ2-2, the CDR3 gives the full variable domain: EPEVTQTPSHQVTQMGQEVILRCVPISNHLYFYWYRQILGQKVEFLVSFYNNEISEKSEIFDDQFSVERPDGSNFTLKIRSTKLEDSAMYFCASSQTVPGELFFGEGSRLTVL.

This chain uses TRBV5-4 with TRBJ2-2; D might be TRBD1 (6 bases). The ends were cut back, 2 bases at V and 6 bases at J, with 14 bases in the middle. Germline CDR1 SGHNT, CDR2 YYREEE (reference sequence). CDR3 length: 15 amino acids. DNA for the CDR3: TGTGCCAGCAGCTTCGTGGGGGCGGTGGCCGGGGAGCTGTTTTTT. Translated: CASSFVGAVAGELFF.

The chain employs TRBV5-4 and TRBJ2-5; the match to TRBD2 covers 15 bases. Germline assignment: CDR1 SGHNT and CDR2 YYREEE (reference sequence). V shed 4 bases and J 1 base; nucleotides not matched to a gene: 8. This CDR3 comprises 18 residues. The CDR3 sequence is CASSPGTSGGILQETQYF. Written as DNA, the CDR3 is TGTGCCAGCAGCCCCGGGACTAGCGGGGGGATACTCCAAGAGACCCAGTACTTC. Supplemented by reference TRBV5-4 and TRBJ2-5, the full variable domain reads ETGVTQSPTHLIKTRGQQVTLRCSSQSGHNTVSWYQQALGQGPQFIFQYYREEENGRGNFPPRFSGLQFPNYSSELNVNALELDDSALYLCASSPGTSGGILQETQYFGPGTRLLVL.

The chain couples TRBV7-8 to TRBJ2-1, with D tentatively TRBD1 (6 bases). The length of the CDR3 is 13 residues. The V and J ends lost 4 bases and 8 bases respectively, with 12 bases between them. Germline V gene data show CDR1 as SGHVS and CDR2 as FQNEAQ. The CDR3 nucleotides are TGTGCCAGCAGCTACAGGGCGGTCGATGAGCAGTTCTTC. It encodes CASSYRAVDEQFF.